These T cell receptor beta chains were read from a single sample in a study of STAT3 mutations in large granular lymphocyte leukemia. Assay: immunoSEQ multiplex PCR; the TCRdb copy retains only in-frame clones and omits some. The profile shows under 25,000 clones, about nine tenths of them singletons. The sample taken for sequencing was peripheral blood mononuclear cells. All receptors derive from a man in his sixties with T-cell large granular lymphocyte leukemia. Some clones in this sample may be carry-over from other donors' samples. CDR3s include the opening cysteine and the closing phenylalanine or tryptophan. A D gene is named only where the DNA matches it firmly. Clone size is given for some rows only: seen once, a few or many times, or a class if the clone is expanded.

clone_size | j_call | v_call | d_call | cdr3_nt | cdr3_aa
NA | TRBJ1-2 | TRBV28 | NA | TGTGCCAGCAGTTTGGGCCAGGGTGATGGCTACACCTTC | CASSLGQGDGYTF
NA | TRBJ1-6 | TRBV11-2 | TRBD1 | TGTGCCAGCAGCCTCAAGGGTAGTCCAGGGGGCTCCTATAATTCACCCCTCCACTTT | CASSLKGSPGGSYNSPLHF
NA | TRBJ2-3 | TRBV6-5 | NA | TGTGCCAGCACCTCAGGGAATACGCAGTATTTT | CASTSGNTQYF
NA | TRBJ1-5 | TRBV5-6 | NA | TGTGCCAGCAGCACGGTAGGAGGTGGCAATCAGCCCCAGCATTTT | CASSTVGGGNQPQHF
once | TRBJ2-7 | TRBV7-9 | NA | TGTGCCAGCAGCTTAGCCACCGGGACACTTTACGAGCAGTACTTC | CASSLATGTLYEQYF
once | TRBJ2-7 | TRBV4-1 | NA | TGCGCCAGCAGCCAGACAGGCCCCACGTGGGAGCAGTACTTC | CASSQTGPTWEQYF
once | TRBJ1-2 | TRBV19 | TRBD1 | TGTGCCAGTAGTACCCGACAGGGGGCGGGATACTATGGCTACACCTTC | CASSTRQGAGYYGYTF
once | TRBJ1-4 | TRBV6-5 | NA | TGTGCCAGCAGTTACTCGGGGAGGGGGAATGAAAAACTGTTTTTT | CASSYSGRGNEKLFF
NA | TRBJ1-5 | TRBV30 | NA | TGTGCCTGGAGTCCCCGGTTGCCTGGGGAGCCCCAGCATTTT | CAWSPRLPGEPQHF
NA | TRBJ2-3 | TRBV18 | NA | TGTGCCAGCTCTCCACCCGACAGCCTAACCACAGATACGCAGTATTTT | CASSPPDSLTTDTQYF
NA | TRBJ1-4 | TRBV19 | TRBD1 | TGTGCCAGTAGAAGGGGACAGGGGAAGGGGAAACTGTTTTTT | CASRRGQGKGKLFF
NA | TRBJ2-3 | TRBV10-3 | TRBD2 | TGTGCCATCGGCGCGGGACTATCCGCCGGAGATACGCAGTATTTT | CAIGAGLSAGDTQYF
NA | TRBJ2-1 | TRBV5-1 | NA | TGCGCCAGCAGCCGTCTAGCGAGCCTATCCTACAATGAGCAGTTCTTC | CASSRLASLSYNEQFF
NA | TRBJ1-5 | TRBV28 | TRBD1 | TGTGCCAGCACCGACAGGGGTGGCAATCAGCCCCAGCATTTT | CASTDRGGNQPQHF
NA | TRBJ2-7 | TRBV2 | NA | TGTGCCAGCAGCTCAACAGGGATGGGCTACGAGCAGTACTTC | CASSSTGMGYEQYF
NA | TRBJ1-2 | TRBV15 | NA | TGTGCCACCAGCAGAGATTTCGGGGACGGTGGCTACACCTTC | CATSRDFGDGGYTF
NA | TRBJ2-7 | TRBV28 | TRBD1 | TGTGCCAGCAGTCCACCCGGGACAGGGGGCTACGAGCAGTACTTC | CASSPPGTGGYEQYF
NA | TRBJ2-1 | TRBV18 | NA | TGTGCCAGCTCACCGGGCCGGGCGAATGAGCAGTTCTTC | CASSPGRANEQFF
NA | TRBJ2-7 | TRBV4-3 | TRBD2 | TGCGCCAGCAGCCACGGGACTAGCGGCTCCTACGAGCAGTACTTC | CASSHGTSGSYEQYF
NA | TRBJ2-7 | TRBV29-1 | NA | TGCAGCGTTCTAGGCAGCTACGAGCAGTACTTC | CSVLGSYEQYF
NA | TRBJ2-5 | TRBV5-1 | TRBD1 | TGCGCCAGCAGCTTGGGGACAGGGGAAGAGACCCAGTACTTC | CASSLGTGEETQYF
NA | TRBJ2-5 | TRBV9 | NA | TGTGCCAGCAGCGTGCGGGACTTGGAGACCCAGTACTTC | CASSVRDLETQYF
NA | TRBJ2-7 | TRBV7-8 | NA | TGTGCCAGCAGCTTAATGACCGACGAGCAGTACTTC | CASSLMTDEQYF
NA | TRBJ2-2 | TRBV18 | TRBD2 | TGTGCCAGCTCACCCTCTGATCCTACAGCATTAGCGGGATTGGACACCGGGGAGCTGTTTTTT | CASSPSDPTALAGLDTGELFF
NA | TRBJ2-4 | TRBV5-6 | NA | TGTGCCAGCAGCCGGTGGGTGACAGTAGCCAAAAACATTCAGTACTTC | CASSRWVTVAKNIQYF
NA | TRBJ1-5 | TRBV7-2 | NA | TGTGCCAGCAGCTTATTTCGGGCAGGTAATCAGCCCCAGCATTTT | CASSLFRAGNQPQHF
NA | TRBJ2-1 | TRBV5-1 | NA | TGCGCCAGCAGCCCCGGCCTGGGGAATGAGCAGTTCTTC | CASSPGLGNEQFF
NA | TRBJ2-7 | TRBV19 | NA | TGTGCCAGTAGTATAGGGCGGACGCTCTACGAGCAGTACTTC | CASSIGRTLYEQYF
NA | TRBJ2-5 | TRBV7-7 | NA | TGTGCTAGCAGCTTAGCTGGGGCAACGGAGACCCAGTACTTC | CASSLAGATETQYF
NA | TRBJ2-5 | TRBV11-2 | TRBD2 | TGTGCCAGCAGCCGCGGACTAGCGGGAGTGGAGACCCAGTACTTC | CASSRGLAGVETQYF
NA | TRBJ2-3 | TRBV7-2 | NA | TGTGCCAGCAGGGCCGGCTTTGGGAGCGGGCAAAGCACAGATACGCAGTATTTT | CASRAGFGSGQSTDTQYF
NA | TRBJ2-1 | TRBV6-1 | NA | TGTGCCAGCAGTGGGGAGATAGACGGGGTGGTGCGCAATGAGCAGTTCTTC | CASSGEIDGVVRNEQFF
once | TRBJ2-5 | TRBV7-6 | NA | TGTGCCAGCAGCAACAGGGTCCAAGAGACCCAGTACTTC | CASSNRVQETQYF
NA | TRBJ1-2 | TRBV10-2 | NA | TGCGCCAGCAGTGAGAAGGACTCATTAAGCGGCTACACCTTC | CASSEKDSLSGYTF
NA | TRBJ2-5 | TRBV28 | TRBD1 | TGTGCCAGCAGTCTCTCGGCAGGGGGCAGGGAGACCCAGTACTTC | CASSLSAGGRETQYF
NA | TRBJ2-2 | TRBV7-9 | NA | TGTGCCAGCAGCTTGTATGGGGAGCTGTTTTTT | CASSLYGELFF
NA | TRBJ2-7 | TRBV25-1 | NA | TGTGCCAGCAGCTCGACCGGGCACGAGCAGTACTTC | CASSSTGHEQYF
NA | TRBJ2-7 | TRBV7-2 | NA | TGTGCCAGCAGCACCCGCTCGGGATCCTACGAGCAGTACTTC | CASSTRSGSYEQYF
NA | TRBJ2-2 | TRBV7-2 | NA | TGTGCCAGCAGCTTTGTGTCAGGGAGTACCGGGGAGCTGTTTTTT | CASSFVSGSTGELFF
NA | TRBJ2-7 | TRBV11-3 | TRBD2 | TGTGCCAGCAGCCCCGGGCTAGCGGGAGTCTACGAGCAGTACTTC | CASSPGLAGVYEQYF
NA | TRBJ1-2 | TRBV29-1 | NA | TGCAGCGGCGGGCAGGGCGACCGCTATGGCTACACCTTC | CSGGQGDRYGYTF
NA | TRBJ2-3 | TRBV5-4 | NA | TGTGCCAGCAGCTTGGGGTTGGCGGGGTCCACAGATACGCAGTATTTT | CASSLGLAGSTDTQYF
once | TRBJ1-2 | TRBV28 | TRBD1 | TGTGCCAGCAGTTTCCTCGACCCGGGACAGGGGGCCGGGGGCTACACCTTC | CASSFLDPGQGAGGYTF
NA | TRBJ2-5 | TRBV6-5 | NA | TGTGCCAGCAGTTACTTATCCTTGGGTCAAGAGACCCAGTACTTC | CASSYLSLGQETQYF
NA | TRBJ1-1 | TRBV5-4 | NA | TGTGCCAGCAGCTTGGATCTGAACACTGAAGCTTTCTTT | CASSLDLNTEAFF
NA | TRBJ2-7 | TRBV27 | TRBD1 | TGTGCCAGCAGTTTAAGGACAGGGGCCCCACCCCCCTACGAGCAGTACTTC | CASSLRTGAPPPYEQYF
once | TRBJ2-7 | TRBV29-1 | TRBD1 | TGCAGCGTTGGTGGGACAGATTTCTACGAGCAGTACTTC | CSVGGTDFYEQYF
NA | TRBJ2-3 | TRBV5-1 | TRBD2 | TGCGCCAGCAGCTTGTCGGGGGGGGAAGATACGCAGTATTTT | CASSLSGGEDTQYF
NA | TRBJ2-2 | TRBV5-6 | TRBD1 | TGTGCCAGCAGCCGGGACAGGGGCGCCGGGGAGCTGTTTTTT | CASSRDRGAGELFF
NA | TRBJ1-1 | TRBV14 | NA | TGTGCCAGCAGCCCAGGAGGGGCCCTGAACACTGAAGCTTTCTTT | CASSPGGALNTEAFF
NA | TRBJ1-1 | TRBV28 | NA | TGTGCCAGCAGCGGGGGGGCTCTGAACACTGAAGCTTTCTTT | CASSGGALNTEAFF
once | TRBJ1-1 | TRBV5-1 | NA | TGCGCCAGCAGCTTGGAGGGCAACTCTGAAGCTTTCTTT | CASSLEGNSEAFF
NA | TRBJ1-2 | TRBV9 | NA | TGTGCCAGCAGCGCAACGGACAGTAGGCATGGCTACACCTTC | CASSATDSRHGYTF
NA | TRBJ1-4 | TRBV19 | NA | TGTGCCAGTAGTTTCCGACAGGCAGAAAAACTGTTTTTT | CASSFRQAEKLFF
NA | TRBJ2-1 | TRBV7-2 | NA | TGTGCCAGCAGATCCGGGACCTACAATGAGCAGTTCTTC | CASRSGTYNEQFF
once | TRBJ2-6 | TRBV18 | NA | TGTGCCAGCTCACCACCGCCATTAACCGGGGCCAACGTCCTGACTTTC | CASSPPPLTGANVLTF
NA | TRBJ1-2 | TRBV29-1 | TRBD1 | TGCAGCGTGCGAGGCGGGGACAGGGGGTATGGCTACACCTTC | CSVRGGDRGYGYTF
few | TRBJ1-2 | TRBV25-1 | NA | TGTGCCAGCAGTGTTGGAGGGTTCTATGGCTACACCTTC | CASSVGGFYGYTF
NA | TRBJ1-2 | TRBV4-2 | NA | TGTGCCAGCAGCCAAGGGGGGGGCGCGGAGGGCTACACCTTC | CASSQGGGAEGYTF